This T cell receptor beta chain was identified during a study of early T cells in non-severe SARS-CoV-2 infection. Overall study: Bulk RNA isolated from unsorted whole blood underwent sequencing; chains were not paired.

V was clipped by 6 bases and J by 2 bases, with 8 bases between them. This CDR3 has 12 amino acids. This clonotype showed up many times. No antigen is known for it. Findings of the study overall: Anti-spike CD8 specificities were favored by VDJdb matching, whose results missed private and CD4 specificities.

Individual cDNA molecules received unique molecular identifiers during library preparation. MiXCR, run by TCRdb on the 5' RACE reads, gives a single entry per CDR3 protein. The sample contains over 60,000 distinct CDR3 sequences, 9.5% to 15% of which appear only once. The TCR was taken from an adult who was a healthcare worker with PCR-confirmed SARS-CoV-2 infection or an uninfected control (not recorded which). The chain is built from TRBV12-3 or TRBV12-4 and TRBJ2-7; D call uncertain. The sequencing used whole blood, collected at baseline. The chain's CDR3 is CASSPTPYEQYF. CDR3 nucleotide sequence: TGTGCCAGCAGCCCTACCCCCTACGAGCAGTACTTC.